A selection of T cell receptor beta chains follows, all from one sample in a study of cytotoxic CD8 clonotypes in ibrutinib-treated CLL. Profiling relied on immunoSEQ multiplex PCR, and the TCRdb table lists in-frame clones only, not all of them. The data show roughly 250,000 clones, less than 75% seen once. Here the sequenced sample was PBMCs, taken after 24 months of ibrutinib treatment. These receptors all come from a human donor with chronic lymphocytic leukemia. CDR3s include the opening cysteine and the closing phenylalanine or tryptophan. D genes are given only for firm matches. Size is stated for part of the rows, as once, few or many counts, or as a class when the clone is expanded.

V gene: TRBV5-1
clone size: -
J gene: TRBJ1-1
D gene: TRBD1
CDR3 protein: CASSLEWGTGREAFF
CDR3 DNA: TGCGCCAGCAGCTTGGAATGGGGGACAGGTCGTGAAGCTTTCTTT

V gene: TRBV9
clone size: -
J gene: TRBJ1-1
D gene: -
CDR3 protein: CASSAGSITEAFF
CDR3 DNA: TGTGCCAGCAGCGCCGGCAGTATTACTGAAGCTTTCTTT

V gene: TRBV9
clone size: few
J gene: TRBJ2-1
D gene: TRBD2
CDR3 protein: CASSTQAGTGDEQFF
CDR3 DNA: TGTGCCAGCAGCACCCAAGCGGGAACGGGGGATGAGCAGTTCTTC

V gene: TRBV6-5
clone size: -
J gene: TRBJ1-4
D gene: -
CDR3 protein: CASSYSRPNEKLFF
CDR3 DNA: TGTGCCAGCAGTTACTCGAGGCCGAATGAAAAACTGTTTTTT

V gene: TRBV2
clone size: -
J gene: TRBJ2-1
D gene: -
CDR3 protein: CASGEQGQFF
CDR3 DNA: TGTGCCAGCGGGGAACAAGGGCAGTTCTTC

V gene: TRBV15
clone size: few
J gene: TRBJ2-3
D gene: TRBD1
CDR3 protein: CATSRDRGTDTQYF
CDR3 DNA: TGTGCCACCAGTAGGGACAGGGGCACAGATACGCAGTATTTT

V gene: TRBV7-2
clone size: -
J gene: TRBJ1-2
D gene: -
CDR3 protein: CASLLMRGGNYGYTF
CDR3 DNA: TGTGCCAGCCTCCTAATGCGGGGGGGGAACTATGGCTACACCTTC

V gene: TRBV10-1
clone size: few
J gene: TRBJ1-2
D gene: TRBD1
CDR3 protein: CASSDATGRGYTF
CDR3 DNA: TGCGCCAGCAGTGACGCGACAGGGAGAGGCTACACCTTC

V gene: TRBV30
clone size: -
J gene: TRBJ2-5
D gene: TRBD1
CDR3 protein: CAWSVGDRQYQETQYF
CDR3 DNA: TGTGCCTGGAGTGTAGGGGACAGGCAGTACCAAGAGACCCAGTACTTC

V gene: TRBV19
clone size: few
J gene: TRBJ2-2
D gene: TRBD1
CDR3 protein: CASSSGQIPNTGELFF
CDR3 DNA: TGTGCCAGTAGTTCGGGACAGATACCGAACACCGGGGAGCTGTTTTTT

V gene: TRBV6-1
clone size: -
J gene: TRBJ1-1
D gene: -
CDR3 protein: CASSLGLVGGTEAFF
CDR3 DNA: TGTGCCAGCAGCCTAGGCTTGGTGGGAGGAACTGAAGCTTTCTTT

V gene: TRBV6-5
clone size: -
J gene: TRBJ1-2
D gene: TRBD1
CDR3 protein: CASSTRQGGGYTF
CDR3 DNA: TGTGCCAGCAGTACCAGACAGGGGGGTGGCTACACCTTC

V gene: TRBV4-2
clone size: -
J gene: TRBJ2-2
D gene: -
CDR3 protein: CASSPKLLPKSGFGELFF
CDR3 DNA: TGTGCCAGCAGCCCCAAACTCCTGCCGAAGAGCGGGTTCGGGGAGCTGTTTTTT

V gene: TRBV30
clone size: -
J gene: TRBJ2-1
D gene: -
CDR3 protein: CAGERQEQFF
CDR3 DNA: TGTGCCGGAGAAAGGCAAGAGCAGTTCTTC

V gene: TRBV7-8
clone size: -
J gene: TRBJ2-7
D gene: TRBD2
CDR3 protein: CASSLGLAGVRVYEQYF
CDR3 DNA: TGTGCCAGCAGCTTGGGACTAGCGGGAGTGAGGGTCTACGAGCAGTACTTC

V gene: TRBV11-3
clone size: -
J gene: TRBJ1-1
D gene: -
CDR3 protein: CASSQGLHTEAFF
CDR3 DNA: TGTGCCAGCAGCCAGGGCCTTCACACTGAAGCTTTCTTT

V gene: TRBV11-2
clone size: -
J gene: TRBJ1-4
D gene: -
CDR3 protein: CASSLDREKLFF
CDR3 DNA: TGTGCCAGCAGCTTAGACAGGGAAAAACTGTTTTTT

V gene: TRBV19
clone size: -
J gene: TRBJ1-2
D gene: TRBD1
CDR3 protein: CASSLSGQGNYGYTF
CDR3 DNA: TGTGCCAGTAGTTTATCAGGACAGGGTAACTATGGCTACACCTTC

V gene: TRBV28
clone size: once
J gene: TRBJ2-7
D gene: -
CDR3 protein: CASGGRETGEQYF
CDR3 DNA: TGTGCCAGCGGGGGACGGGAGACGGGGGAGCAGTACTTC

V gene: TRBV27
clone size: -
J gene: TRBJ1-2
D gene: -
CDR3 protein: CASKSLRGLLYGYTF
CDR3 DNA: TGTGCCAGCAAGTCGCTCAGGGGTCTCCTCTATGGCTACACCTTC

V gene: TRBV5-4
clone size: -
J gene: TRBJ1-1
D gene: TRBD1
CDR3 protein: CASSLWTGEEAFF
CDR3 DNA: TGTGCCAGCAGCCTCTGGACAGGGGAAGAAGCTTTCTTT

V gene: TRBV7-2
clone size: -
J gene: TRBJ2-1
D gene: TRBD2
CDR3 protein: CASSPAGNSYNEQFF
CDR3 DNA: TGTGCCAGCAGTCCAGCGGGGAACTCCTACAATGAGCAGTTCTTC

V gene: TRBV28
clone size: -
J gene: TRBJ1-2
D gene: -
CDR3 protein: CASSLKGSGVGYTF
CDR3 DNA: TGTGCCAGCAGTTTAAAGGGGTCCGGTGTGGGCTACACCTTC

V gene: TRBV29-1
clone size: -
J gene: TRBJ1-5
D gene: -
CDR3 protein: CSVLGGGNQPQHF
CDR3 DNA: TGCAGCGTTTTAGGTGGCGGCAATCAGCCCCAGCATTTT